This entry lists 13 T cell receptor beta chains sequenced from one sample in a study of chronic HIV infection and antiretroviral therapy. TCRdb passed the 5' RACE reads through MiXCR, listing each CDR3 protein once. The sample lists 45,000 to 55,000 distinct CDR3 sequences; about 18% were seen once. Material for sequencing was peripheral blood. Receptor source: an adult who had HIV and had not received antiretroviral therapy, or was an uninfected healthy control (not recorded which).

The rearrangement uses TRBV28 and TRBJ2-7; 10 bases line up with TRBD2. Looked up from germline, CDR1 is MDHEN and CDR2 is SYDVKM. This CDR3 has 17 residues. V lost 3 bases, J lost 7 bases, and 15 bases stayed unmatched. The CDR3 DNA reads TGTGCCAGCAGTTTTTTGAGGCTAGCGGGAGTGTCGGAAGAGCAGTACTTC. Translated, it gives CASSFLRLAGVSEEQYF.

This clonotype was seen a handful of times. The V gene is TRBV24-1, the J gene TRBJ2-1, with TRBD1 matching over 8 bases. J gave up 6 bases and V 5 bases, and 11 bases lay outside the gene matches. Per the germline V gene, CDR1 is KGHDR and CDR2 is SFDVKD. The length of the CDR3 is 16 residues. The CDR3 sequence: CATSALGQGAGNEQFF. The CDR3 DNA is TGTGCCACCAGTGCCCTGGGGCAGGGGGCCGGCAATGAGCAGTTCTTC.

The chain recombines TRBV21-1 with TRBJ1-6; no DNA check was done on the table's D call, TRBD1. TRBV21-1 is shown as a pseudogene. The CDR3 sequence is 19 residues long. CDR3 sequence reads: CASSKPPGRQGVRNSPLHF. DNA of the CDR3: TGTGCCAGCAGCAAACCCCCAGGCCGTCAAGGAGTGCGTAATTCACCCCTCCACTTT.

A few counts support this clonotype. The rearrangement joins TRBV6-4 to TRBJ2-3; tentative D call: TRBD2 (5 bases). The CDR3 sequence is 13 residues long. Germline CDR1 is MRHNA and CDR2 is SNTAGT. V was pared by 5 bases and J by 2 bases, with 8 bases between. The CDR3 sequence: CASSLDFTDTQYF. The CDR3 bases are TGTGCCAGCAGTTTGGACTTCACAGATACGCAGTATTTT.

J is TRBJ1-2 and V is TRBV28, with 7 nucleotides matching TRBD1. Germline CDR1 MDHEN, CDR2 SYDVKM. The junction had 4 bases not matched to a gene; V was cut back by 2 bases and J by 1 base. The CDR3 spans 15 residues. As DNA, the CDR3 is TGTGCCAGCAGTTTAGCACAGGGGCTTAACTATGGCTACACCTTC. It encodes CASSLAQGLNYGYTF.

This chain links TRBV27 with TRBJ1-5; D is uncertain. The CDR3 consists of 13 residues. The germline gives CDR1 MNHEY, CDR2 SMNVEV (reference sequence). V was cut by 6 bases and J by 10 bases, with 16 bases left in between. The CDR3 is CASRTGTARPQHF. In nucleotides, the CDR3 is TGTGCCAGCAGGACCGGAACCGCTCGACCCCAGCATTTT.

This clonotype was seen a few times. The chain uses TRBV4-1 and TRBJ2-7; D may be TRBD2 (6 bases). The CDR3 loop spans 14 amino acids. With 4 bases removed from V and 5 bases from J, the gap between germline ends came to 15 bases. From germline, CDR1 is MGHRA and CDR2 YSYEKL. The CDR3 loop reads CASSLRGGENEQYF. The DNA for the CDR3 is TGCGCCAGCAGCCTACGGGGCGGGGAGAACGAGCAGTACTTC.

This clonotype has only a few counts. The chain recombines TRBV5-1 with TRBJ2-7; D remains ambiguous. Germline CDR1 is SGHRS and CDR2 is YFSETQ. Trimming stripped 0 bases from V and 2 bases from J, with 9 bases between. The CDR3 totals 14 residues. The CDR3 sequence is CASSLGLDTYEQYF. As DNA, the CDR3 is TGCGCCAGCAGCTTGGGACTTGATACCTACGAGCAGTACTTC.

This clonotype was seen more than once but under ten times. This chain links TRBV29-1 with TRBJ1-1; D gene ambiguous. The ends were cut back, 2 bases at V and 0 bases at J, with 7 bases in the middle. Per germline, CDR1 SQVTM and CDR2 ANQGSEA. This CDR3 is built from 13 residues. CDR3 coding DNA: TGCAGCGTTGAACGAGGGTTGAACACTGAAGCTTTCTTT. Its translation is CSVERGLNTEAFF.

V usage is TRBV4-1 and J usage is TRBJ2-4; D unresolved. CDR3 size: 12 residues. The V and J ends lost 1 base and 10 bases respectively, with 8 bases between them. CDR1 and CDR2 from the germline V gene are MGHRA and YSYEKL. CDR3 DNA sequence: TGCGCCAGCAGCCAAGTCTTTGGAATTCAGTACTTC. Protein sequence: CASSQVFGIQYF.

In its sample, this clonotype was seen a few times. The CDR3 nucleotides read TGTGCCAGCAGCCAAAGGACAGTCCGGGATGTGTCAGGCTACACCTTC. Its protein is CASSQRTVRDVSGYTF. The chain links TRBV7-6 to TRBJ1-2; weak D call: TRBD1 (6 bases). Germline CDR1 SGHVS, CDR2 FNYEAQ. This CDR3 has 16 residues. Trimming removed 5 bases from V and 8 bases from J, with 24 bases in between.

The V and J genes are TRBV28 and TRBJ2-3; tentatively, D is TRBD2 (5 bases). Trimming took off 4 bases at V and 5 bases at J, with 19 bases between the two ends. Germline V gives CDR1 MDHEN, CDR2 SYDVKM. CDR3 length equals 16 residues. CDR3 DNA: TGTGCCAGCAGTTCCCCAAATTCAGCGGTACGAGATACGCAGTATTTT. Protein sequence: CASSSPNSAVRDTQYF.

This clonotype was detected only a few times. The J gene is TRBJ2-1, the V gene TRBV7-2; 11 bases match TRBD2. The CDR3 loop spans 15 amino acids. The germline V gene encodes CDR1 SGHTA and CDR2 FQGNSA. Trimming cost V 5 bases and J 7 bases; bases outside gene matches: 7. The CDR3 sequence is CASSPRLAGNNEQFF. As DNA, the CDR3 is TGTGCCAGCAGCCCGCGACTAGCGGGGAATAATGAGCAGTTCTTC.